These T cell receptor beta chains were read from a single sample in a study of T-cell memory formation after mild COVID-19. TCRdb re-called the 5' RACE reads with MiXCR, one entry per CDR3 protein. The sample includes 210,000 or so distinct CDR3 sequences, about a sixth of them seen just once. The specimen was PBMCs or a T cell subset sorted from them (not recorded which). The source of these receptors is an adult woman who had mild COVID-19 (a few samples of this study predate the infection). Cell type and time point are not known. Each CDR3 is given with its conserved first and last residue. Fields, in order: V gene, CDR3 length, J gene, D gene, clone size, CDR3 DNA, CDR3 protein. The D gene is left open where the match is weak. For some rows the clone size is stated as once, few or many, or as a class when expanded; others skip it.

TRBV5-1	14	TRBJ2-3	TRBD2	few	TGCGCCAGCAGCGCGGGAGGAGGGGCAGATACGCAGTATTTT	CASSAGGGADTQYF
TRBV7-9	15	TRBJ1-1	NA	few	TGTGCCAGCAACCCAAGGCGAGATATGAACACTGAAGCTTTCTTT	CASNPRRDMNTEAFF
TRBV7-2	16	TRBJ2-2	TRBD2	few	TGTGCCAGCAGCTTAGTCTCTAGCGGGGTCCGGGGGGAGCTGTTTTTT	CASSLVSSGVRGELFF
TRBV12-3/TRBV12-4	17	TRBJ1-1	NA	NA	TGTGCCAGCAGTTTAGCGAGGGGGGCGAACATCTCACTTCAAGCTTTCTTT	CASSLARGANISLQAFF
TRBV18	15	TRBJ2-5	TRBD1	few	TGTGCCAGCTCACCCCTGGGACAGGGCCAAGAGACCCAGTACTTC	CASSPLGQGQETQYF
TRBV5-1	11	TRBJ2-5	NA	NA	TGCGCCAGCAGCAACCAAGAGACCCAGTACTTC	CASSNQETQYF
TRBV7-8	17	TRBJ2-1	TRBD2	few	TGTGCCAGCAGTCGAGCCGGGACTAGCGGGATCGGGGATGAGCAGTTCTTC	CASSRAGTSGIGDEQFF
TRBV5-1	16	TRBJ2-1	NA	NA	TGCGCCAGCAGTCCGGACGGGGGCGGCTCCTACAATGAGCAGTTCTTC	CASSPDGGGSYNEQFF
TRBV23-1	15	TRBJ1-4	TRBD1	few	TGCGCCAGCAGGAAAGACAGGGAGGAAAATGAAAAACTGTTTTTT	CASRKDREENEKLFF
TRBV18	16	TRBJ2-5	NA	NA	TGTGCCAGCTCACCACTTCAAGGGGTGCGGGGAGAGACCCAGTACTTC	CASSPLQGVRGETQYF
TRBV7-2	16	TRBJ2-3	TRBD2	medium-sized	TGTGCCAGCAGCCGATCTAGCGGAACCTACACAGATACGCAGTATTTT	CASSRSSGTYTDTQYF
TRBV7-2	20	TRBJ2-1	TRBD2	few	TGTGCCAGCAGCCCAATACGGACAGTGATCGGGACTAGCGGGAATCGGGAGCAGTTCTTC	CASSPIRTVIGTSGNREQFF
TRBV7-9	16	TRBJ2-2	NA	NA	TGTGCCAGCAGCTTGGCAGGGGCTTCGAACACCGGGGAGCTGTTTTTT	CASSLAGASNTGELFF
TRBV6-6	11	TRBJ1-1	NA	few	TGTGCCAGCAGTAGAGTCAGGGATGCTTTCTTT	CASSRVRDAFF
TRBV12-3/TRBV12-4	14	TRBJ1-4	NA	NA	TGTGCCAGCAGTTTTCAGGGAGGGGACGAAAAACTGTTTTTT	CASSFQGGDEKLFF
TRBV6-1	16	TRBJ1-2	NA	NA	TGTGCCAGCAGATTAACGGACCGATTTTCGGCCTATGGCTACACCTTC	CASRLTDRFSAYGYTF
TRBV5-1	13	TRBJ1-1	NA	NA	TGCGCCAGCAGCCCTTTGGGGGACACTGAAGCTTTCTTT	CASSPLGDTEAFF
TRBV5-1	12	TRBJ1-1	NA	NA	TGCGCCAGCAGCTTGGTAGAAGGGAGAGCTTTCTTT	CASSLVEGRAFF
TRBV12-3/TRBV12-4	12	TRBJ1-3	NA	NA	TGTGCCAGCAGGGTCTCTGGAAACACCATATATTTT	CASRVSGNTIYF
TRBV7-2	14	TRBJ2-5	NA	NA	TGTGCCAGCAGCTTACAGGGAAGGGCAGAGACCCAGTACTTC	CASSLQGRAETQYF
TRBV20-1	15	TRBJ2-5	TRBD2	NA	TGCAGTGCTCAGGGGGCTAGCGGGGGACAAGAGACCCAGTACTTC	CSAQGASGGQETQYF
TRBV4-2	17	TRBJ2-7	TRBD2	few	TGTGCCAGCAGCCAGACTAGCGGGAGTAGTTCCCCCTACGAGCAGTACTTC	CASSQTSGSSSPYEQYF
TRBV7-6	18	TRBJ2-1	NA	NA	TGTGCCAGCAGCTTAGATACGAGGGCCAGGGGCTGGAAAAATGAGCAGTTCTTC	CASSLDTRARGWKNEQFF
TRBV30	13	TRBJ1-2	NA	NA	TGTGCCTGGACGGCACAGACATTCTATGGCTACACCTTC	CAWTAQTFYGYTF
TRBV14	15	TRBJ2-2	NA	few	TGTGCCAGCAGCCAACTGGGACAGAACACCGGGGAGCTGTTTTTT	CASSQLGQNTGELFF
TRBV6-2/TRBV6-3	15	TRBJ2-3	TRBD1	NA	TGTGCCAGCAGCACGACAGGGGGAGTAACAGATACGCAGTATTTT	CASSTTGGVTDTQYF
TRBV7-9	17	TRBJ2-7	NA	few	TGTGCCAGCAGCTATCACCGGGGGACGGGAGATCCCTACGAGCAGTACTTC	CASSYHRGTGDPYEQYF
TRBV20-1	10	TRBJ1-1	NA	once	TGCAGTGCTAGCAGGGAGGGAGCTTTCTTT	CSASREGAFF
TRBV14	16	TRBJ2-2	NA	NA	TGTGCCAGCAGCCAAGGGCTGGGAGAGAACACCGGGGAGCTGTTTTTT	CASSQGLGENTGELFF
TRBV7-8	16	TRBJ2-3	TRBD2	NA	TGTGCCAGCAGCTTCGGACTAGCGTGGGTTTCAGATACGCAGTATTTT	CASSFGLAWVSDTQYF
TRBV7-2	15	TRBJ2-3	NA	NA	TGTGCCAGCAGCTCCTCATCGCTAGAGGCAGATACGCAGTATTTT	CASSSSSLEADTQYF
TRBV20-1	16	TRBJ1-2	TRBD1	NA	TGCAGTGCTAGAGAGTTTCCAGGGGGCGCGCGGTATGGCTACACCTTC	CSAREFPGGARYGYTF
TRBV7-2	15	TRBJ2-7	NA	NA	TGTGCCAGCAGCTTGGATCGTAGCGAGGCCTACGAGCAGTACTTC	CASSLDRSEAYEQYF
TRBV6-2/TRBV6-3	14	TRBJ1-2	TRBD1	NA	TGTGCCAGCAGCCATACAGGGGGCAGCTATGGCTACACCTTC	CASSHTGGSYGYTF
TRBV7-8	16	TRBJ1-4	TRBD1	few	TGTGCCAGCAGCTTCTTGCCCGGGACAGGGGCTGAAAAACTGTTTTTT	CASSFLPGTGAEKLFF
TRBV7-9	16	TRBJ1-5	NA	few	TGTGCCAGCAGCTTCAGTGTGACACCTAGCAATCAGCCCCAGCATTTT	CASSFSVTPSNQPQHF
TRBV12-3/TRBV12-4	17	TRBJ2-1	TRBD1	NA	TGTGCCAGCAGCCCTGATCCCGGGACAGCGATCTACAATGAGCAGTTCTTC	CASSPDPGTAIYNEQFF
TRBV5-1	17	TRBJ2-3	NA	NA	TGCGCCAGCAGCTTGGGACCTAGCCGCTATATCACAGATACGCAGTATTTT	CASSLGPSRYITDTQYF
TRBV11-2	16	TRBJ2-1	TRBD2	few	TGTGCCAGCAGCCCCCGAGGCGCGGGAGAACGAAATGAGCAGTTCTTC	CASSPRGAGERNEQFF
TRBV6-6	15	TRBJ2-7	NA	few	TGTGCCAGCACCCCAAACCCCGACACCTTCTACGAGCAGTACTTC	CASTPNPDTFYEQYF
TRBV12-3/TRBV12-4	15	TRBJ2-2	NA	NA	TGTGCCAGCAGTATCGGGATATCGGGCACCGGGGAGCTGTTTTTT	CASSIGISGTGELFF
TRBV20-1	13	TRBJ1-1	NA	NA	TGCAGCCACCTAAGGGGTACCGCTCCCGAAGCTTTCTTT	CSHLRGTAPEAFF
TRBV25-1	14	TRBJ1-2	NA	NA	TGTGCCAGCACAACAGGGTCAACTAACTATGGCTACACCTTC	CASTTGSTNYGYTF
TRBV5-1	15	TRBJ1-1	TRBD1	few	TGCGCCAGCAGCTTGGAGGACAGGGGGCACACTGAAGCTTTCTTT	CASSLEDRGHTEAFF
TRBV5-1	14	TRBJ1-2	TRBD1	NA	TGCGCCAGCAGCAACGTAGGGGGCGCCTATGGCTACACCTTC	CASSNVGGAYGYTF
TRBV20-1	14	TRBJ2-7	TRBD1	NA	TGCAGTGGGAGACAGGGATCAAACTCCTACGAGCAGTACTTC	CSGRQGSNSYEQYF
TRBV7-2	16	TRBJ2-3	TRBD2	few	TGTGCCAGCAGCTTATTGGGACTAGCGGGATCAGATACGCAGTATTTT	CASSLLGLAGSDTQYF
TRBV12-3/TRBV12-4	15	TRBJ1-6	NA	few	TGTGCCAGCATAGGTTTGGGACGGCGAAATTCACCCCTCCACTTT	CASIGLGRRNSPLHF
TRBV5-1	18	TRBJ2-3	TRBD2	few	TGCGCCAGCAGCTCCTGGACTAGCGGGGGCACGAGCACAGATACGCAGTATTTT	CASSSWTSGGTSTDTQYF
TRBV12-3/TRBV12-4	14	TRBJ2-7	NA	few	TGTGCCAGCAGTCCCGGGGTCAGCTCCTACGAGCAGTACTTC	CASSPGVSSYEQYF